This T cell receptor beta chain originates from a study of cytomegalovirus exposure and HLA in healthy donors. About the research overall: The same platform was used for the 95 to 150 validation repertoires and the 600 to 700 first-cohort repertoires, a later analysis reported. Points from the study as a whole: In vitro testing confirmed three CMV-associated chains as specific for CMV antigens. A subsequent analysis found that TCR clusters from the first cohort also tended to co-occur in the 120 validation repertoires, with approximately 95% of cluster scores above 0.

The donors were in the roughly 120-subject validation cohort; that cohort was separate from the roughly 700-subject first cohort. The table lists this clone with a count of one. The antigen is unknown. V lost 2 bases, J lost 5 bases, and 6 bases stayed unmatched. The CDR3 is made up of 14 amino acids. Per germline, CDR1 ENHRY and CDR2 SYGVKD. Generated by immunoSEQ multiplex PCR, the TCRdb table keeps only in-frame clones and is missing some. The sample has roughly 70,000 clones; approximately 96% are singletons. Sequenced input: PBMCs. The source is a man younger than 30 in good health and CMV-seronegative. The chain combines TRBV10-3 with TRBJ2-7; 7 nucleotides line up with TRBD1. For the CDR3, the DNA is TGTGCCATCAGTGAGAGGGGGCCGTGGGACGAGCAGTACTTC. This codes for CAISERGPWDEQYF.